The 28 T cell receptor beta chains reported below all come from one sample, sequenced in a study of Ad26.COV2.S vaccination and SARS-CoV-2 variants. TCRdb's copy holds only in-frame clones and misses some; the assay was immunoSEQ multiplex PCR. The top ten clones hold roughly 3% of a sample with roughly 250,000 clones, around 88% of them seen once. Indicated treatment: roughly 18 received Ad26.COV2.S at low or high dose, single or two shots; about five received placebo; per-sample allocation not given. Sampling took place 63 days after the first vaccine or placebo injection. Sequenced material: peripheral blood, taken in a trial of Ad26.COV2.S vaccine versus placebo. These receptors were obtained from a person between 18 and 65 years old who received the Ad26.COV2.S COVID-19 vaccine or a placebo.

The chain has TRBV18 and TRBJ1-1; D call uncertain. Looked up from germline, CDR1 is KGHSH and CDR2 is LQKENI. There are 12 residues in the CDR3. Trimming cost V 1 base and J 7 bases, with 7 bases left between them. The CDR3 is CASSPQGLEAFF. The CDR3 DNA reads TGTGCCAGCTCACCACAAGGGCTTGAAGCTTTCTTT.

This chain uses TRBV28 with TRBJ2-1; 7 bases are shared with TRBD2. The J segment lost 0 bases and the V segment lost 4 bases, leaving 6 bases of the junction unmatched. From germline, CDR1 is MDHEN and CDR2 SYDVKM. There are 16 residues in the CDR3. The CDR3 loop reads CASSYLGGSSYNEQFF. The CDR3 bases are TGTGCCAGCAGTTACCTAGGCGGGAGCTCCTACAATGAGCAGTTCTTC.

V usage is TRBV19 and J usage is TRBJ1-5; 9 nucleotides align to TRBD1. Per the germline V gene, CDR1 is LNHDA and CDR2 is SQIVND (reference sequence). V was clipped by 8 bases and J by 3 bases; unmatched bases: 5. This CDR3 is built from 14 residues. In DNA, the CDR3 is TGTGCCAGTCAAGGACAGGGGATCAATCAGCCCCAGCATTTT. Amino acid sequence: CASQGQGINQPQHF.

The genes are TRBV7-2 and TRBJ2-1; 10 bases agree with TRBD2. Germline trimming cut 5 bases from V and 9 bases from J; bases unmatched to any gene: 16. CDR1 and CDR2 from the germline V gene are SGHTA and FQGNSA. This CDR3 region has 17 residues. CDR3 nucleotides: TGTGCCAGCAGCCCCTGGGGAGGAGCGGGGGGGCAGGGTGAGCAGTTCTTC. Encoded protein: CASSPWGGAGGQGEQFF.

The rearrangement joins TRBV2 to TRBJ2-5; D might be TRBD2 (6 bases). Trimming cost V 7 bases and J 1 base, with 13 bases left between them. CDR1 is SNHLY, CDR2 FYNNEI, per germline. The CDR3 consists of 14 residues. In DNA, the CDR3 is TGTGCCAGCATCGCGGGGAGGTCCCAAGAGACCCAGTACTTC. Translation gives CASIAGRSQETQYF.

The J gene is TRBJ2-2, the V gene TRBV9; no firm D call. The CDR3 covers 18 residues. Germline values: CDR1 SGDLS, CDR2 YYNGEE. V was cut by 2 bases and J by 3 bases, with 20 bases left in between. CDR3 DNA sequence: TGTGCCAGCAGCGTCCGGTATTCAAGCGTGTTGGACACCGGGGAGCTGTTTTTT. It codes for CASSVRYSSVLDTGELFF. Combining the CDR3 with reference TRBV9 and TRBJ2-2 gives the whole variable domain DSGVTQTPKHLITATGQRVTLRCSPRSGDLSVYWYQQSLDQGLQFLIQYYNGEERAKGNILERFSAQQFPDLHSELNLSSLELGDSALYFCASSVRYSSVLDTGELFFGEGSRLTVL.

This clone was seen a single time. This chain connects TRBV19 to TRBJ1-5; TRBD1 is a possible D gene (5 bases). The V end was cut by 3 bases, the J end by 4 bases, with 10 bases between. Germline V gene lookup returns CDR1 LNHDA and CDR2 SQIVND (reference sequence). The CDR3 sequence is 14 residues long. CDR3 protein: CASSMVGGNQPQHF. In nucleotides, the CDR3 is TGTGCCAGTAGTATGGTCGGGGGGAATCAGCCCCAGCATTTT. The full variable domain, rest sourced from reference TRBV19 and TRBJ1-5, is DGGITQSPKYLFRKEGQNVTLSCEQNLNHDAMYWYRQDPGQGLRLIYYSQIVNDFQKGDIAEGYSVSREKKESFPLTVTSAQKNPTAFYLCASSMVGGNQPQHFGDGTRLSIL.

This clone was seen a handful of times. The chain employs TRBV12-3 or TRBV12-4 and TRBJ1-6; unclear D gene. V was shortened by 3 bases and J by 7 bases, with 4 bases between the two germline ends. The CDR3 is 12 residues long. In nucleotides, the CDR3 is TGTGCCAGCAGTTTCCCCAATTCACCCCTCCACTTT. It translates to CASSFPNSPLHF.

CDR3: CASSVGTGNYGYTF. Written as DNA, the CDR3 is TGTGCCAGCAGCGTAGGTACAGGGAACTATGGCTACACCTTC. This chain links TRBV9 with TRBJ1-2, with D possibly TRBD1 on 6 matching bases. This CDR3 has 14 residues. Germline loops: CDR1 SGDLS, CDR2 YYNGEE. V lost 0 bases and J 2 bases, leaving 8 bases between the germline ends.

For this clone: At the DNA level, this CDR3 is encoded by other sequences in the same sample as well. The V and J genes are TRBV12-3 or TRBV12-4 and TRBJ1-6; D is uncertain. V lost 4 bases, J lost 9 bases, and 7 bases lay in between. The length of the CDR3 is 12 residues. CDR3 nucleotides: TGTGCCAGCAGTTCCGCTGGTTCACCCCTCCACTTT. Its translation is CASSSAGSPLHF.

This clone was counted a single time. This rearrangement joins TRBV18 to TRBJ2-3; 11 nucleotides agree with TRBD2. Germline CDR1 is KGHSH and CDR2 is LQKENI. The trim removed 6 bases at V and 3 bases at J, leaving 5 bases unmatched. This CDR3 has 15 residues. CDR3 loop: CASSLTSGGTDTQYF. DNA of the CDR3: TGTGCCAGCTCCCTTACTAGCGGGGGTACAGATACGCAGTATTTT. Full variable domain (remainder filled in from reference TRBV18 and TRBJ2-3): NAGVMQNPRHLVRRRGQEARLRCSPMKGHSHVYWYRQLPEEGLKFMVYLQKENIIDESGMPKERFSAEFPKEGPSILRIQQVVRGDSAAYFCASSLTSGGTDTQYFGPGTRLTVL.

The rearrangement uses TRBV9 and TRBJ2-5; D call uncertain. This CDR3 has 13 residues. Germline V CDR1 and CDR2: SGDLS, YYNGEE. The V gene lost 4 bases and the J gene lost 5 bases, with 12 bases spanning the gap. In DNA, the CDR3 is TGTGCCAGCAGCTTGAGCTTGCGGGAGACCCAGTACTTC. Translated: CASSLSLRETQYF. Filled out from reference TRBV9 and TRBJ2-5, the complete variable domain reads DSGVTQTPKHLITATGQRVTLRCSPRSGDLSVYWYQQSLDQGLQFLIQYYNGEERAKGNILERFSAQQFPDLHSELNLSSLELGDSALYFCASSLSLRETQYFGPGTRLLVL.

This clone was detected once. The rearrangement links TRBV10-2 to TRBJ1-1; D is possibly TRBD1 (5 bases). V was shortened by 4 bases and J by 1 base, with 7 bases between the two germline ends. Germline V gene data show CDR1 as WSHSY and CDR2 as SAAADI. This CDR3 has 13 residues. CDR3 nucleotide sequence: TGCGCCAGCAGTGGTCAGGGGAACACTGAAGCTTTCTTT. Protein: CASSGQGNTEAFF.

CDR3 loop: CASSGAGTGVPYEQYV. In DNA form, the CDR3 reads TGTGCCAGCAGCGGAGCCGGGACAGGGGTCCCTTACGAGCAGTACGTC. The V gene is TRBV7-7, the J gene TRBJ2-7, with 10 bases lining up with TRBD1. Unmatched junction bases numbered 11, after V lost 5 bases and J lost 4 bases. The CDR3 has 16 amino acids. Looked up from germline, CDR1 is SSHAT and CDR2 is FNYEAQ (reference sequence).

Turning to this clone: Other DNA sequences from this sample encode an identical CDR3 as well. The chain recombines TRBV5-4 with TRBJ1-2; 9 bases align to TRBD1. This CDR3 has 13 residues. Germline trimming cut 2 bases from V and 5 bases from J; bases unmatched to any gene: 1. Germline CDR1 is SGHNT and CDR2 is YYREEE (reference sequence). The CDR3 sequence is CASSFDRGYGYTF. DNA for the CDR3: TGTGCCAGCAGCTTCGACAGGGGGTATGGCTACACCTTC.

Here the CDR3 reads CASSPGPTTVYEQYV. CDR3 sequence (DNA): TGTGCCAGCAGCCCGGGCCCTACGACAGTCTACGAGCAGTACGTC. This rearrangement joins TRBV5-6 to TRBJ2-7; possible D gene TRBD1, 5 bases. CDR1 and CDR2 (germline): SGHDT, YYEEEE. This CDR3 is built from 15 residues. V lost 4 bases and J lost 3, with 17 bases in between.

This rearrangement joins TRBV5-4 to TRBJ2-3; the D is unclear. CDR1 SGHNT and CDR2 YYREEE come from the germline V gene (reference sequence). The CDR3 is 14 residues long. The V end lost 4 bases, the J end lost 0 bases, and 9 bases lay between the germline ends. CDR3 protein: CASSPQSSTDTQYF. Here the CDR3 DNA reads TGTGCCAGCAGCCCGCAGTCAAGCACAGATACGCAGTATTTT.

The chain recombines TRBV24-1 with TRBJ2-7; 8 positions agree with TRBD1. Germline CDR1 is KGHDR and CDR2 is SFDVKD. Losses at the gene ends were 8 bases for V and 2 bases for J; bases not matched to a gene: 7. CDR3 length: 14 residues. CDR3 coding DNA: TGTGCCACCATTGGGCCGGACAGGGCCTACGAGCAGTACGTC. As protein: CATIGPDRAYEQYV.

V usage is TRBV7-2 and J usage is TRBJ1-1; 8 bases are a match to TRBD1. With V trimmed by 3 bases and J by 7 bases, 7 bases remained unmatched. CDR1 is SGHTA, CDR2 FQGNSA, per germline. This CDR3 contains 14 residues. CDR3 amino acids: CASSFWTGQNEAFF. CDR3 DNA sequence: TGTGCCAGCAGCTTCTGGACAGGGCAAAATGAAGCTTTCTTT.

This chain uses TRBV5-1 with TRBJ2-1, with a possible D match to TRBD1 (5 bases). The CDR3 contains 19 residues. The V end was cut by 1 base, the J end by 5 bases, with 25 bases between. Germline CDR1 SGHRS, CDR2 YFSETQ. Here the CDR3 DNA reads TGCGCCAGCAGCTTGCCGCTTAGCCAGCTAGACAGAAAGGACAATGAGCAGTTCTTC. Translation: CASSLPLSQLDRKDNEQFF. The entire variable domain, with the rest obtained from reference TRBV5-1 and TRBJ2-1, is as follows: KAGVTQTPRYLIKTRGQQVTLSCSPISGHRSVSWYQQTPGQGLQFLFEYFSETQRNKGNFPGRFSGRQFSNSRSEMNVSTLELGDSALYLCASSLPLSQLDRKDNEQFFGPGTRLTVL.

The chain combines TRBV6-2 or TRBV6-3 with TRBJ1-1, with no clear D. CDR3 length: 12 residues. The V end was cut by 4 bases, the J end by 9 bases, with 12 bases between. Germline V gene data show CDR1 as MNHEY and CDR2 as SVGEGT. Here the CDR3 reads CASSLPSGKAFF. The CDR3 DNA follows: TGTGCCAGCAGTTTACCCTCGGGGAAAGCTTTCTTT.

This clone has a single count. The rearrangement uses TRBV24-1 and TRBJ2-7, with 8 bases identical to TRBD2. This CDR3 is 16 amino acids long. V lost 7 bases to trimming and J lost 1 base; unmatched junction nucleotides: 11. The V gene's germline CDR1 is KGHDR and CDR2 SFDVKD. The CDR3 DNA sequence: TGTGCCACCAGGACCTCCTGGCGGGAGGTATCCTACGAGCAGTACGTC. Protein: CATRTSWREVSYEQYV.

The chain couples TRBV5-1 to TRBJ2-1, with D tentatively TRBD1 or TRBD2 (6 bases each). The CDR3 runs 14 residues. V was pared by 5 bases and J by 4 bases, with 13 bases between. Germline V gene sequence: CDR1 SGHRS, CDR2 YFSETQ. DNA of the CDR3: TGCGCCAGCAGTACGGGGGCGGGGTACAATGAGCAGTTCTTC. This sequence encodes CASSTGAGYNEQFF.

The genes are TRBV7-2 and TRBJ1-1; tentatively, D is TRBD1 (6 bases). Per the germline V gene, CDR1 is SGHTA and CDR2 is FQGNSA. This CDR3 is 15 amino acids long. The V end lost 1 base, the J end lost 6 bases, and 15 bases lay between the germline ends. The CDR3 region has the DNA TGTGCCAGCAGCTTAGGGTCGACAGGAAACGCTGAAGCTTTCTTT. Its protein is CASSLGSTGNAEAFF. Full variable domain (missing parts from reference TRBV7-2 and TRBJ1-1): GAGVSQSPSNKVTEKGKDVELRCDPISGHTALYWYRQSLGQGLEFLIYFQGNSAPDKSGLPSDRFSAERTGGSVSTLTIQRTQQEDSAVYLCASSLGSTGNAEAFFGQGTRLTVV.

The chain links TRBV7-9 to TRBJ1-2, with D perhaps TRBD1 (6 bases). From germline, CDR1 is SEHNR and CDR2 FQNEAQ (reference sequence). This CDR3 region has 14 residues. Between the trimmed V and J ends, which lost 5 bases and 4 bases, there was a span of 14 bases. CDR3 sequence: CASSVAGVLYGYTF. The CDR3 DNA sequence: TGTGCCAGCAGCGTCGCAGGGGTTCTCTATGGCTACACCTTC. Using reference TRBV7-9 and TRBJ1-2 for the parts outside the CDR3, the full variable domain is DTGVSQNPRHKITKRGQNVTFRCDPISEHNRLYWYRQTLGQGPEFLTYFQNEAQLEKSRLLSDRFSAERPKGSFSTLEIQRTEQGDSAMYLCASSVAGVLYGYTFGSGTRLTVV.

This clone has only a few counts. The chain uses TRBV7-8 and TRBJ1-5; a weak D match, TRBD1 (5 bases). Germline V gene data show CDR1 as SGHVS and CDR2 as FQNEAQ. There are 14 residues in the CDR3. Trimming removed 0 bases at V and 7 bases at J, with 10 bases between. The CDR3 loop is CASSLAGAGQPQHF. The CDR3 DNA reads as TGTGCCAGCAGCTTAGCAGGGGCGGGACAGCCCCAGCATTTT. The full variable domain, its missing parts supplied by reference TRBV7-8 and TRBJ1-5, is GAGVSQSPRYKVAKRGQDVALRCDPISGHVSLFWYQQALGQGPEFLTYFQNEAQLDKSGLPSDRFFAERPEGSVSTLKIQRTQQEDSAVYLCASSLAGAGQPQHFGDGTRLSIL.

The chain joins TRBV7-9 to TRBJ2-2; possible D gene TRBD2, 5 bases. The CDR3 is made up of 15 amino acids. The germline gives CDR1 SEHNR, CDR2 FQNEAQ (reference sequence). Between the trimmed V and J ends, which lost 3 bases and 4 bases, there was a span of 12 bases. CDR3 amino acids: CASSFEGLPTGELFF. Written as DNA, the CDR3 is TGTGCCAGCAGCTTCGAGGGATTACCCACCGGGGAGCTGTTTTTT.

The V gene is TRBV4-2, the J gene TRBJ2-1; TRBD2 agrees at 7 bases. The V and J ends lost 4 bases and 3 bases, in that order; junction bases with no gene match: 9. The CDR3 has 16 amino acids. Germline CDR1 LGHNA, CDR2 YNFKEQ. The CDR3 DNA reads TGTGCCAGCAGCCGCCTAGCAAGCGGGAACTACAATGAGCAGTTCTTC. Translating it yields CASSRLASGNYNEQFF.